Presented here are 27 T cell receptor beta chains from one specimen sequenced in a study of blood T cell repertoires in COVID-19. The assay was immunoSEQ multiplex PCR, and TCRdb's table has in-frame clones only and misses some. Found here are fewer than 450,000 clones, about 92% of them singletons; the top ten hold under 0.7%. The sequenced sample consisted of PBMCs or T cells enriched from blood (not recorded which). The receptor set was obtained from a man aged 18 to 35 who had recovered from COVID-19.

The V and J genes are TRBV7-2 and TRBJ1-3; D unresolved. Trimming stripped 5 bases from V and 4 bases from J, with 12 bases between. The CDR3 spans 14 residues. From germline, CDR1 is SGHTA and CDR2 FQGNSA. CDR3 sequence reads: CASSRGLGGNTIYF. The DNA of the CDR3 is TGTGCCAGCAGCCGGGGATTGGGCGGAAACACCATATATTTT.

The rearrangement links TRBV3-1 (or the pseudogene TRBV3-2) to TRBJ2-7; 10 bases are shared with TRBD2. The CDR3 is 16 residues long. After removal of 0 bases from V and 5 bases from J, the junction contained 7 bases not matched to a gene. CDR1 and CDR2 (germline): LGHDT, YNNKEL (reference sequence). The DNA for the CDR3 is TGTGCCAGCAGCCAAGAGTCCCTAGCGGGAGTGAACGAGCAGTACTTC. Translated, it gives CASSQESLAGVNEQYF.

In DNA, the CDR3 is TGTGCCAGCAGTTTATTTTGGGGCGGGAGGGCCACCGGGGAGCTGTTTTTT. Amino acids: CASSLFWGGRATGELFF. V gene TRBV28 combines with J gene TRBJ2-2, with 9 bases matching TRBD2. CDR3 length: 17 residues. V dropped 1 base and J dropped 4; count of bases not matched to a gene: 7. Looked up from germline, CDR1 is MDHEN and CDR2 is SYDVKM.

In this sample, this clone turned up once. The chain links TRBV2 to TRBJ1-6, with D hard to call. V lost 4 bases to trimming and J lost 9 bases, with 7 bases between them. Germline V gives CDR1 SNHLY, CDR2 FYNNEI. The CDR3 length is 12 residues. The CDR3 nucleotides read TGTGCCAGCAGTGTTACCGGTTCACCCCTCCACTTT. This gives the protein CASSVTGSPLHF.

V and J are TRBV30 and TRBJ1-1, with unresolved D. Trimming cost V 0 bases and J 5 bases, with 13 bases left between them. The CDR3 length is 14 residues. Germline CDR1 is GTSNPN and CDR2 is SVGIG (reference sequence). CDR3 sequence: CAWSVLPRDTEAFF. The DNA for the CDR3 is TGTGCCTGGAGTGTACTTCCCCGGGATACTGAAGCTTTCTTT.

The count of this clone is one. The rearrangement links TRBV10-3 to TRBJ1-4; D uncertain. Germline V gives CDR1 ENHRY, CDR2 SYGVKD. V lost 6 bases to trimming and J lost 2 bases, with 4 bases between them. CDR3 length: 12 amino acids. CDR3 DNA sequence: TGTGCCATCAGCGGGACTAATGAAAAACTGTTTTTT. Encoded protein: CAISGTNEKLFF.

This sequence joins TRBV3-1 (or the pseudogene TRBV3-2) and TRBJ2-7, with D tentatively TRBD1 (6 bases). Germline CDR1 LGHDT, CDR2 YNNKEL (reference sequence). This CDR3 comprises 14 residues. Trimming pared 4 bases from V and 2 bases from J, leaving 12 bases between. The CDR3 sequence is CASSLLQGPYEQYF. CDR3 nucleotides: TGTGCCAGCAGCCTCCTACAGGGTCCCTACGAGCAGTACTTC.

The chain has TRBV5-5 and TRBJ1-1; D ambiguous. Germline V CDR1 and CDR2: SGHKS, YYEKEE (reference sequence). The CDR3 runs 10 residues. V gave up 6 bases and J gave up 4 bases, with 4 bases separating them. The CDR3 here is CASTVTEAFF. DNA of the CDR3: TGTGCCAGCACGGTCACTGAAGCTTTCTTT.

The V call is TRBV28, the J call TRBJ1-1; perhaps TRBD1 as D (5 bases). The CDR3 sequence is 15 residues long. V lost 1 base and J 0 bases, leaving 9 bases between the germline ends. Germline-derived CDR1 and CDR2 are MDHEN and SYDVKM. The CDR3 is CASSLSAGMNTEAFF. The CDR3 DNA reads as TGTGCCAGCAGTTTATCGGCAGGGATGAACACTGAAGCTTTCTTT.

This chain links TRBV5-1 with TRBJ2-2; 9 nucleotides agree with TRBD2. With 0 bases clipped from V and 5 bases from J, the junction kept 8 bases outside the gene matches. CDR1 is SGHRS, CDR2 YFSETQ, per germline. The CDR3 sequence is 17 residues long. The CDR3 DNA follows: TGCGCCAGCAGCTTGGGAAGCGGGGGGCCGACTACCGGGGAGCTGTTTTTT. It yields the protein CASSLGSGGPTTGELFF.

V gene TRBV7-9 combines with J gene TRBJ2-2; a possible D gene is TRBD1 (5 bases). V was pared by 5 bases and J by 5 bases, with 12 bases between. The CDR3 runs 14 residues. The germline gives CDR1 SEHNR, CDR2 FQNEAQ (reference sequence). Here the CDR3 reads CASSAADSTGELFF. The DNA of the CDR3 is TGTGCCAGCAGCGCAGCAGACAGTACCGGGGAGCTGTTTTTT.

J is TRBJ2-1 and V is TRBV4-2; 9 bases fit TRBD2. Trimming cost V 0 bases and J 9 bases; bases outside gene matches: 12. Germline CDR1 reads LGHNA; CDR2 reads YNFKEQ. The CDR3 runs 17 residues. CDR3 sequence: CASSQDSGAGGPGEQFF. CDR3 DNA: TGTGCCAGCAGCCAAGACTCTGGGGCGGGAGGGCCTGGTGAGCAGTTCTTC.

About this clone itself: This clone may be a read error of a much larger clone one base away. The rearrangement links TRBV5-1 to TRBJ1-1; D is perhaps TRBD1 (6 bases). The V and J ends lost 1 base and 4 bases respectively, with 8 bases between them. Germline loops: CDR1 SGHRS, CDR2 YFSETQ. The CDR3 consists of 13 residues. CDR3 DNA sequence: TGCGCCAGCAGCTTGACAGGGAGCACTGAAGCTTTCTTT. Translating gives CASSLTGSTEAFF.

The gene calls are TRBV7-8 and TRBJ2-7; no firm D call. This CDR3 spans 14 amino acids. CDR1 and CDR2 from the germline V gene are SGHVS and FQNEAQ. Trimming stripped 5 bases from V and 3 bases from J, with 14 bases between. The CDR3 DNA is TGTGCCAGCAGCCGTAACTGGCGGAACTACGAGCAGTACTTC. Encoded protein: CASSRNWRNYEQYF.

The gene calls are TRBV19 and TRBJ1-6; 7 bases line up with TRBD1. V lost 5 bases, J lost 10 bases, and 8 bases stayed unmatched. This CDR3 region has 14 residues. Germline V lookup: CDR1 LNHDA, CDR2 SQIVND (reference sequence). The CDR3 protein is CASSPGQKGSPLHF. The DNA of the CDR3 is TGTGCCAGTAGTCCGGGACAGAAAGGCTCACCCCTCCACTTT.

Remarks on this clone: Other nucleotide sequences from this sample produce the same CDR3. V gene TRBV2 combines with J gene TRBJ1-6; D is ambiguous. The V end was cut by 6 bases, the J end by 7 bases, with 7 bases between. CDR1 SNHLY and CDR2 FYNNEI come from the germline V gene. The CDR3 runs to 12 residues. The CDR3 DNA is TGTGCCAGCAGCGCCCAGAATTCACCCCTCCACTTT. Translating it yields CASSAQNSPLHF. The full variable domain, with the rest looked up from reference TRBV2 and TRBJ1-6, is EPEVTQTPSHQVTQMGQEVILRCVPISNHLYFYWYRQILGQKVEFLVSFYNNEISEKSEIFDDQFSVERPDGSNFTLKIRSTKLEDSAMYFCASSAQNSPLHFGNGTRLTVT.

CDR3 region: CASSPTVGDYNEQFF. Here the CDR3 DNA reads TGCGCCAGCAGCCCCACAGTAGGGGACTACAATGAGCAGTTCTTC. The chain uses TRBV5-1 and TRBJ2-1; a weak D match, TRBD1 (5 bases). Trimming took off 4 bases at V and 3 bases at J, with 14 bases between the two ends. The CDR3 is 15 amino acids. Germline loops: CDR1 SGHRS, CDR2 YFSETQ.

This rearrangement joins TRBV27 to TRBJ1-5, with unresolved D. Germline CDR1 reads MNHEY; CDR2 reads SMNVEV (reference sequence). This CDR3 contains 13 residues. Trimming left V 2 bases short and J 7 bases short, with 9 bases between. The CDR3 DNA reads TGTGCCAGCAGTTTACGGGTACCCCAGCCCCAGCATTTT. Translation gives CASSLRVPQPQHF.

The chain recombines TRBV7-2 with TRBJ1-6; 9 nucleotides line up with TRBD1. Germline lookup yields CDR1 SGHTA and CDR2 FQGNSA. The CDR3 sequence is 15 residues long. The trim removed 5 bases at V and 9 bases at J, leaving 8 bases unmatched. This CDR3 is CASSPGTGMGSPLHF. CDR3 nucleotides: TGTGCCAGCAGCCCAGGGACAGGGATGGGTTCACCCCTCCACTTT.

The chain combines TRBV30 with TRBJ2-7; D is unclear. The CDR3 sequence is 13 residues long. The germline gives CDR1 GTSNPN, CDR2 SVGIG (reference sequence). Trimming left V 2 bases short and J 0 bases short, with 8 bases between. CDR3 sequence: CAWSRELSYEQYF. The CDR3 bases are TGTGCCTGGAGTCGTGAGCTCTCCTACGAGCAGTACTTC.

This clone was counted only a few times. This chain links TRBV5-5 with TRBJ2-1; D may be TRBD1 (5 bases). V lost 1 base, J lost 10 bases, and 6 bases lay in between. CDR1 is SGHKS and CDR2 is YYEKEE in the germline V gene (reference sequence). This CDR3 comprises 11 residues. The CDR3 sequence is CASSLWGEQFF. CDR3 DNA: TGTGCCAGCAGCTTGTGGGGCGAGCAGTTCTTC. Full variable domain (missing parts from reference TRBV5-5 and TRBJ2-1): DAGVTQSPTHLIKTRGQQVTLRCSPISGHKSVSWYQQVLGQGPQFIFQYYEKEERGRGNFPDRFSARQFPNYSSELNVNALLLGDSALYLCASSLWGEQFFGPGTRLTVL.

Only one count was recorded for this clone. The chain recombines TRBV9 with TRBJ2-2; 10 bases fit TRBD2. CDR1 is SGDLS and CDR2 is YYNGEE in the germline V gene. This CDR3 spans 16 amino acids. Germline trimming cut 0 bases from V and 3 bases from J; bases unmatched to any gene: 2. In DNA, the CDR3 is TGTGCCAGCAGCGTAGTCGGACTAGCGGACACCGGGGAGCTGTTTTTT. Its translation is CASSVVGLADTGELFF.

CDR3 in amino acids: CASSRREVGQPQHF. In nucleotides, the CDR3 is TGTGCCAGCAGCCGGAGGGAGGTCGGGCAGCCCCAGCATTTT. The chain has TRBV6-2 or TRBV6-3 and TRBJ1-5; no firm D call. Germline CDR1 and CDR2: MNHEY and SVGEGT. This CDR3 is 14 amino acids long. V lost 6 bases and J lost 7, with 16 bases in between.

This chain links TRBV7-8 with TRBJ1-6; TRBD1 agrees at 10 bases. The CDR3 consists of 16 residues. Germline trimming cut 4 bases from V and 10 bases from J; bases unmatched to any gene: 10. Germline values: CDR1 SGHVS, CDR2 FQNEAQ. The CDR3 sequence: CASSSGTGAVRSPLHF. CDR3 nucleotide sequence: TGTGCCAGCAGCTCCGGGACAGGGGCGGTCAGGTCACCCCTCCACTTT.

The chain uses TRBV27 and TRBJ2-2; TRBD1 matches 7 bases. The CDR3 is made up of 16 amino acids. Trimming at V came to 8 bases and at J to 5 bases, leaving 14 bases not matched to a gene. CDR1 MNHEY and CDR2 SMNVEV come from the germline V gene (reference sequence). The CDR3 protein is CASGLYNRGPTGELFF. Here the CDR3 DNA reads TGTGCCAGCGGCCTCTACAACAGGGGACCAACCGGGGAGCTGTTTTTT.

The chain employs TRBV7-9 and TRBJ1-4; 7 bases are a match to TRBD1. Per germline, CDR1 SEHNR and CDR2 FQNEAQ (reference sequence). The V and J ends lost 1 base and 5 bases, in that order; junction bases with no gene match: 4. The CDR3 is 15 residues long. CDR3 bases: TGTGCCAGCAGCTTAGTAGCAGGGGGGAATGAAAAACTGTTTTTT. This codes for CASSLVAGGNEKLFF. The full variable domain, completed using reference TRBV7-9 and TRBJ1-4, is DTGVSQNPRHKITKRGQNVTFRCDPISEHNRLYWYRQTLGQGPEFLTYFQNEAQLEKSRLLSDRFSAERPKGSFSTLEIQRTEQGDSAMYLCASSLVAGGNEKLFFGSGTQLSVL.

This chain joins TRBV3-1 (or the pseudogene TRBV3-2) and TRBJ1-3, with no clear D. This CDR3 contains 17 residues. Per the germline V gene, CDR1 is LGHDT and CDR2 is YNNKEL (reference sequence). Trimming left V 4 bases short and J 2 bases short, with 18 bases between. The CDR3 spells CASSPFPPPRPGNTIYF. The CDR3 DNA reads TGTGCCAGCAGCCCGTTCCCGCCGCCTAGGCCTGGAAACACCATATATTTT.